A single sample gave rise to the 17 T cell receptor beta chains below, sequenced in a study of CD8 T cells in Susac syndrome. After extraction with the RNeasy kit, about 0.5 to 1 ug of the RNA was reverse transcribed using random hexamers. TCRdb re-called the immunoSEQ multiplex PCR reads with MiXCR, one entry per CDR3 protein. Among 77,000 or so distinct CDR3 sequences listed, under 95% were seen once. Sequencing was carried out using CD4+ T cells from PBMCs. These receptors came from a human donor with Susac syndrome.

CDR3 region: CASSFLAGVRNNEQFF. In DNA, the CDR3 is TGTGCCAGCAGCTTTCTAGCGGGAGTTAGGAACAATGAGCAGTTCTTC. V and J are TRBV7-8 and TRBJ2-1; 10 positions match TRBD2. J was trimmed by 5 bases and V by 3 bases; bases with no gene match: 7. CDR3 length: 16 residues. Germline CDR1 reads SGHVS; CDR2 reads FQNEAQ.

This rearrangement joins TRBV5-1 to TRBJ1-2, with D unclear. The V gene's germline CDR1 is SGHRS and CDR2 YFSETQ. The CDR3 covers 13 residues. The ends were cut back, 0 bases at V and 0 bases at J, with 3 bases in the middle. The CDR3 protein is CASSLAPNYGYTF. CDR3 coding DNA: TGCGCCAGCAGCTTGGCCCCTAACTATGGCTACACCTTC.

The J gene is TRBJ2-6, the V gene TRBV19, with TRBD2 matching 11 bases. The V segment lost 4 bases and the J segment 0 bases; nucleotides outside the gene matches: 5. This CDR3 spans 18 amino acids. The germline CDR1 and CDR2 sequences are LNHDA and SQIVND (reference sequence). The CDR3 nucleotides are TGTGCCAGTAGTACTAGCGGGAGGACTACCTCTGGGGCCAACGTCCTGACTTTC. Amino acids: CASSTSGRTTSGANVLTF.

The genes are TRBV3-1 and TRBJ1-2, with no clear D. V lost 0 bases to trimming and J lost 8 bases, with 10 bases between them. Per germline, CDR1 LGHDT and CDR2 YNNKEL (reference sequence). The CDR3 is made up of 13 amino acids. The DNA for the CDR3 is TGTGCCAGCAGCCAAGAGTGGCTCTTAGGCTACACCTTC. Translation: CASSQEWLLGYTF.

This clonotype was recorded only once. This chain uses TRBV9 with TRBJ2-5; no definite D call. The germline CDR1 and CDR2 sequences are SGDLS and YYNGEE. This CDR3 is built from 13 residues. The V end was cut by 2 bases, the J end by 5 bases, with 10 bases between. CDR3 sequence (DNA): TGTGCCAGCAGCGTCAGCGTATCGGAGACCCAGTACTTC. Amino acids: CASSVSVSETQYF.

The chain combines TRBV27 with TRBJ1-2, with 9 bases that match TRBD1. The junction had 4 bases not matched to a gene; V was cut back by 2 bases and J by 6 bases. The length of the CDR3 is 14 residues. Germline loops: CDR1 MNHEY, CDR2 SMNVEV (reference sequence). The CDR3: CASSLNRGLDGYTF. The CDR3 bases are TGTGCCAGCAGTTTAAACAGGGGGCTAGATGGCTACACCTTC.

The chain joins TRBV28 to TRBJ1-5; D is unresolved. Germline V gene lookup returns CDR1 MDHEN and CDR2 SYDVKM. V lost 3 bases and J lost 7, with 16 bases in between. The CDR3 has 15 amino acids. As DNA, the CDR3 is TGTGCCAGCAGTTTTGCCTCTCTGACGGGACAGCCCCAGCATTTT. This codes for CASSFASLTGQPQHF.

The genes are TRBV12-3 or TRBV12-4 and TRBJ2-7; TRBD1 agrees at 10 bases. Losses at the gene ends were 4 bases for V and 4 bases for J; bases not matched to a gene: 7. The CDR3 has 15 amino acids. CDR3 bases: TGTGCCAGCAGTTCCCAGAGACAGGGGGCGTACGAGCAGTACTTC. Translation gives CASSSQRQGAYEQYF.

The chain combines TRBV5-1 with TRBJ2-7, with a possible D match to TRBD1 (5 bases). The V end was cut by 1 base, the J end by 1 base, with 9 bases between. Germline V CDR1 and CDR2: SGHRS, YFSETQ. The CDR3 loop spans 14 amino acids. The CDR3 protein is CASSLTDTSYEQYF. CDR3 coding DNA: TGCGCCAGCAGCTTGACGGACACATCCTACGAGCAGTACTTC.

The V gene is TRBV19, the J gene TRBJ2-2, with D unresolved. V lost 4 bases, J lost 1 base, and 4 bases lay in between. CDR1 is LNHDA and CDR2 is SQIVND in the germline V gene (reference sequence). There are 13 residues in the CDR3. The CDR3 bases are TGTGCCAGTAGTAGGCAGAACACCGGGGAGCTGTTTTTT. It encodes CASSRQNTGELFF. Together with reference TRBV19 and TRBJ2-2, the CDR3 gives the full variable domain: DGGITQSPKYLFRKEGQNVTLSCEQNLNHDAMYWYRQDPGQGLRLIYYSQIVNDFQKGDIAEGYSVSREKKESFPLTVTSAQKNPTAFYLCASSRQNTGELFFGEGSRLTVL.

The chain is built from TRBV30 and TRBJ1-1; no firm D call. CDR3 length equals 13 residues. The germline V and J ends were trimmed by 4 bases and 4 bases, with 13 bases remaining between them. Germline V gene sequence: CDR1 GTSNPN, CDR2 SVGIG (reference sequence). The CDR3 region has the DNA TGTGCCTGGACTGGGCGATTGGGCACTGAAGCTTTCTTT. Translated: CAWTGRLGTEAFF.

The rearrangement joins TRBV12-3 or TRBV12-4 to TRBJ2-1, with TRBD1 matching 11 bases. J lost 6 bases, V lost 0 bases, and 4 bases had no gene match. The CDR3 covers 16 residues. CDR3 protein: CASSLASGQGANEQFF. The CDR3 DNA reads as TGTGCCAGCAGTTTAGCGAGCGGACAGGGGGCCAATGAGCAGTTCTTC.

The chain has TRBV14 and TRBJ1-1; D unclear. Per germline, CDR1 SGHDN and CDR2 FVKESK. CDR3 size: 14 residues. Trimming took off 3 bases at V and 0 bases at J, with 8 bases between the two ends. The CDR3 bases are TGTGCCAGCAGCCACCCGGGAATGAACACTGAAGCTTTCTTT. It yields the protein CASSHPGMNTEAFF.

This clonotype was recorded once. The chain recombines TRBV7-2 with TRBJ2-1; D not resolved. This CDR3 is 13 amino acids long. The germline V and J ends were trimmed by 4 bases and 3 bases, with 7 bases remaining between them. Germline CDR1 reads SGHTA; CDR2 reads FQGNSA. The CDR3 nucleotides read TGTGCCAGCAGCTCTATGGGCTACAATGAGCAGTTCTTC. This codes for CASSSMGYNEQFF.

This clonotype was observed a handful of times. The chain links TRBV12-3 or TRBV12-4 to TRBJ2-7; no definite D call. The V and J ends lost 6 bases and 3 bases respectively, with 6 bases between them. The CDR3 is 11 residues long. The CDR3 protein is CASSTYYEQYF. The CDR3 DNA reads TGTGCCAGCAGCACTTACTACGAGCAGTACTTC.

The rearrangement joins TRBV30 to TRBJ2-7; no clear D. The germline V gene has CDR1 GTSNPN and CDR2 SVGIG (reference sequence). The CDR3 length is 14 residues. Trimming took 1 base from V and 1 from J, leaving 11 bases between them. CDR3 nucleotides: TGTGCCTGGAGTGCTACACGGACGTCCTACGAGCAGTACTTC. Protein product: CAWSATRTSYEQYF.

The chain has TRBV6-5 and TRBJ2-2, with 8 bases identical to TRBD2. V shed 0 bases, J shed 4 bases, and the junction held 4 bases outside the gene matches. CDR3 length: 16 residues. From germline, CDR1 is MNHEY and CDR2 SVGAGI. CDR3 amino acids: CASSYSNGRATGELFF. CDR3 DNA sequence: TGTGCCAGCAGTTACTCTAACGGGAGGGCCACCGGGGAGCTGTTTTTT.